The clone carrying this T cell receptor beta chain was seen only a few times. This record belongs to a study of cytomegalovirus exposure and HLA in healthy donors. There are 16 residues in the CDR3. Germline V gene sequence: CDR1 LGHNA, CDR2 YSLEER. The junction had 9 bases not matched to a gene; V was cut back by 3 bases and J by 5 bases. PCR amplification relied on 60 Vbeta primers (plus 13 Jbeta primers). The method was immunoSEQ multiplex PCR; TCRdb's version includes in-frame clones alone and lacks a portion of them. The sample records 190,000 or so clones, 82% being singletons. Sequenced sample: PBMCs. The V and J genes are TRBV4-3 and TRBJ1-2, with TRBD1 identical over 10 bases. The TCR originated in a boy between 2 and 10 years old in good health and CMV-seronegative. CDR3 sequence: CASSHLDRGHGYGYTF. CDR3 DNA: TGCGCCAGCAGCCACCTAGACAGGGGGCACGGTTATGGCTACACCTTC.